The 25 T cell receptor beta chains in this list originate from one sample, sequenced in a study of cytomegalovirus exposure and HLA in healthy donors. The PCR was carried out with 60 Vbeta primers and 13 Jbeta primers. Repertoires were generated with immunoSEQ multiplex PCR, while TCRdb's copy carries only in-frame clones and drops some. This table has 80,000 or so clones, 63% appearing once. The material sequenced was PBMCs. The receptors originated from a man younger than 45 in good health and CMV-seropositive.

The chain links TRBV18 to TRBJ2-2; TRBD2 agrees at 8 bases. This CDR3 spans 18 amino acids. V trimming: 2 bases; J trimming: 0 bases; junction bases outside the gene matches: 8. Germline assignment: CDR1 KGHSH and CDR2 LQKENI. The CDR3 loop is CASSPNPSGPANTGELFF. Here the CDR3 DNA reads TGTGCCAGCTCACCAAACCCTAGCGGGCCTGCGAACACCGGGGAGCTGTTTTTT.

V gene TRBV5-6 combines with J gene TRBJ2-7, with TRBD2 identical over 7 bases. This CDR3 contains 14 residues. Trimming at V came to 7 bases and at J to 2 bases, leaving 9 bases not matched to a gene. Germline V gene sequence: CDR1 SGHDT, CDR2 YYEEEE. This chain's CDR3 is CASRAGAGTYEQYF. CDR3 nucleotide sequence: TGTGCCAGCCGCGCGGGAGCAGGGACCTACGAGCAGTACTTC.

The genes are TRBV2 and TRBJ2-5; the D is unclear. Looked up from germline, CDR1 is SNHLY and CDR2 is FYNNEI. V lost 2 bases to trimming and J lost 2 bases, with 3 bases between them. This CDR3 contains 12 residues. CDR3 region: CASSEQQETQYF. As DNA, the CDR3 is TGTGCCAGCAGTGAACAGCAAGAGACCCAGTACTTC.

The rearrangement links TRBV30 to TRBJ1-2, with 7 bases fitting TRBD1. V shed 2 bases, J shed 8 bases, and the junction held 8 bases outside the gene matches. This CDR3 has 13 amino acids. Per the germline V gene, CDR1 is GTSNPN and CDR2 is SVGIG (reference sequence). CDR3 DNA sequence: TGTGCCTGGAGTCGGGACAGACCAAGGGGCTACACCTTC. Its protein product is CAWSRDRPRGYTF.

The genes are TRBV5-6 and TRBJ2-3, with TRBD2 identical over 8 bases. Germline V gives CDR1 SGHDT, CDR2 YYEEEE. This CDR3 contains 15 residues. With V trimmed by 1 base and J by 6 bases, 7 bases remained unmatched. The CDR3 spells CASSLSAGGGDTQYF. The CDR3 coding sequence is TGTGCCAGCAGCTTGTCTGCGGGGGGAGGTGATACGCAGTATTTT.

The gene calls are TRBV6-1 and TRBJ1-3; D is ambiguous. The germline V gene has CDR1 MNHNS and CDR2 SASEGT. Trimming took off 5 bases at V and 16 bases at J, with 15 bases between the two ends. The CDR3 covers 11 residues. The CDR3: CASSLEVVKYF. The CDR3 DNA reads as TGTGCCAGCAGTCTGGAGGTAGTTAAGTATTTT.

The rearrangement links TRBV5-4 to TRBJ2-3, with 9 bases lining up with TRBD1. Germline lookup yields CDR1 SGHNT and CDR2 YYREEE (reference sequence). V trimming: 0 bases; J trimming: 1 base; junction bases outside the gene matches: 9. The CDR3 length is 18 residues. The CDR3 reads CASSLESTGGPGTDTQYF. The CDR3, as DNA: TGTGCCAGCAGCTTGGAGTCGACAGGGGGGCCCGGCACAGATACGCAGTATTTT.

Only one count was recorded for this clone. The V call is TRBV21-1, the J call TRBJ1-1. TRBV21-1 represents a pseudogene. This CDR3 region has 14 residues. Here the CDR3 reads CASSVRGMNTEAFF. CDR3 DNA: TGTGCCAGCAGCGTGCGGGGGATGAACACTGAAGCTTTCTTT.

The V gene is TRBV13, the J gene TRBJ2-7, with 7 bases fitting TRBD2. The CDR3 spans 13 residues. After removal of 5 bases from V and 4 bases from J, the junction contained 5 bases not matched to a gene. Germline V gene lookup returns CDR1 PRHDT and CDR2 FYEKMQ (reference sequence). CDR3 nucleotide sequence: TGTGCCAGCAGCCAGGGACTAAGTTACGAGCAGTACTTC. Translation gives CASSQGLSYEQYF.

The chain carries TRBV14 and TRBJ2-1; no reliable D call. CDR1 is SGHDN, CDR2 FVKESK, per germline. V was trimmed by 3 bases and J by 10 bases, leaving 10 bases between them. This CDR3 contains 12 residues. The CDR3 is CASSQLRLEQFF. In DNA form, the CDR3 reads TGTGCCAGCAGCCAGCTCAGGTTGGAGCAGTTCTTC.

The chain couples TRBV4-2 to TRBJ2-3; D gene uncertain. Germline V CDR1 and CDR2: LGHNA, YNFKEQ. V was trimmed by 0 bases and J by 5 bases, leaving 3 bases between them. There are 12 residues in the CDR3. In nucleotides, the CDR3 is TGTGCCAGCAGCCAAGACGGAGATACGCAGTATTTT. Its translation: CASSQDGDTQYF.

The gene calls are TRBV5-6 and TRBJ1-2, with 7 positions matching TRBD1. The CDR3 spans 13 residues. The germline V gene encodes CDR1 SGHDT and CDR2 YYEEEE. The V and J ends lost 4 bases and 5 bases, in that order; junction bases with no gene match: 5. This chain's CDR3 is CASSEGQPYGYTF. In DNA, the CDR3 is TGTGCCAGCAGCGAGGGACAGCCATATGGCTACACCTTC.

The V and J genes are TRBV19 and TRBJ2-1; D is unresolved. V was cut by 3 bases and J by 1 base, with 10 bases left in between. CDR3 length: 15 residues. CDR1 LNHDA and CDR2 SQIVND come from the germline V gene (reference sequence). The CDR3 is CASSIAPGSYNEQFF. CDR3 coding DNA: TGTGCCAGTAGTATCGCTCCGGGTTCCTACAATGAGCAGTTCTTC.

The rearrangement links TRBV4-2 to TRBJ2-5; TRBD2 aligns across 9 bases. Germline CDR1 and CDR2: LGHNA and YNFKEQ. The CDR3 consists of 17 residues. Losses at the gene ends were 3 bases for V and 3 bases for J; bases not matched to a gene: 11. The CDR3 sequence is CASSQSRMTSGKETQYF. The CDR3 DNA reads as TGTGCCAGCAGCCAGAGCCGAATGACTAGCGGTAAAGAGACCCAGTACTTC.

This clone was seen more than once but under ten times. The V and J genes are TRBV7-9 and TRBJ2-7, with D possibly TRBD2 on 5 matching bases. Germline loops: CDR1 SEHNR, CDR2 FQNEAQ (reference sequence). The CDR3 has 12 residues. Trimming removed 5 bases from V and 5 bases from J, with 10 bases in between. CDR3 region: CASSTTGNEQYF. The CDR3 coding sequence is TGTGCCAGCAGCACAACCGGGAACGAGCAGTACTTC. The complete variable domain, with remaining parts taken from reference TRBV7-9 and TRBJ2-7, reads DTGVSQNPRHKITKRGQNVTFRCDPISEHNRLYWYRQTLGQGPEFLTYFQNEAQLEKSRLLSDRFSAERPKGSFSTLEIQRTEQGDSAMYLCASSTTGNEQYFGPGTRLTVT.

CDR3 amino acids: CASTHQKSGRNQPQHF. The CDR3 DNA reads as TGTGCCAGTACTCACCAAAAAAGTGGGCGCAATCAGCCCCAGCATTTT. The rearrangement links TRBV28 to TRBJ1-5; D unresolved. CDR1 and CDR2 (germline): MDHEN, SYDVKM. V lost 9 bases and J lost 2, with 20 bases in between. This CDR3 spans 16 amino acids. The variable domain in full, with the rest retrieved from reference TRBV28 and TRBJ1-5, is DVKVTQSSRYLVKRTGEKVFLECVQDMDHENMFWYRQDPGLGLRLIYFSYDVKMKEKGDIPEGYSVSREKKERFSLILESASTNQTSMYLCASTHQKSGRNQPQHFGDGTRLSIL.

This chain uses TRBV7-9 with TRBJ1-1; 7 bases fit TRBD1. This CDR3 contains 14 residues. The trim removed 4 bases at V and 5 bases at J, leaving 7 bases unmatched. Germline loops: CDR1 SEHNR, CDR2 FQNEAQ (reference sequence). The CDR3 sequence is CASSSQGSRTEAFF. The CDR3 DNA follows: TGTGCCAGCAGCTCACAGGGGAGTAGGACTGAAGCTTTCTTT.

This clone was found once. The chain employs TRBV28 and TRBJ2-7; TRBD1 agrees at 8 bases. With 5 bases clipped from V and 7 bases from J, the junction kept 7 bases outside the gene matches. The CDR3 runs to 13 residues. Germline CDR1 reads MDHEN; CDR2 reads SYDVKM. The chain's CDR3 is CASSPFRQGEQYF. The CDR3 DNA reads TGTGCCAGCAGTCCCTTCCGACAGGGGGAGCAGTACTTC.

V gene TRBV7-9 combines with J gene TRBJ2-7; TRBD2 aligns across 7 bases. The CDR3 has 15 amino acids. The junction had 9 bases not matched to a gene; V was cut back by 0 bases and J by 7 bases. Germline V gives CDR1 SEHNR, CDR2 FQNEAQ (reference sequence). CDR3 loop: CASSLAGGRPREQYF. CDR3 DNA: TGTGCCAGCAGCTTAGCGGGAGGGCGCCCCCGGGAGCAGTACTTC.

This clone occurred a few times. The CDR3 sequence is CSAEREGTQYF. The CDR3 nucleotides are TGCAGTGCTGAGAGAGAGGGGACCCAGTACTTC. The chain employs TRBV20-1 and TRBJ2-5; tentative D call: TRBD2 (5 bases). The CDR3 is made up of 11 amino acids. In germline, CDR1 is DFQATT, CDR2 SNEGSKA (reference sequence). V was trimmed by 5 bases and J by 7 bases, leaving 11 bases between them.

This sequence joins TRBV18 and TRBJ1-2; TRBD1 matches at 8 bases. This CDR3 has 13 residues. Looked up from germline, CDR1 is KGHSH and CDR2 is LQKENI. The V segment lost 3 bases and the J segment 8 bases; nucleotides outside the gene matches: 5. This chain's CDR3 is CASSPQGASGYTF. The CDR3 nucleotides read TGTGCCAGCTCACCCCAGGGGGCCAGCGGCTACACCTTC.

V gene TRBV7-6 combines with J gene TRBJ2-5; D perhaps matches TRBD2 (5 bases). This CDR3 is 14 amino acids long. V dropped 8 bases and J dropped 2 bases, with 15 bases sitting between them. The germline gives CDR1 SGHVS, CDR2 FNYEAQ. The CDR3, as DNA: TGTGCCAGCGGAACTTGGAGGAGACAAGAGACCCAGTACTTC. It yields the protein CASGTWRRQETQYF.

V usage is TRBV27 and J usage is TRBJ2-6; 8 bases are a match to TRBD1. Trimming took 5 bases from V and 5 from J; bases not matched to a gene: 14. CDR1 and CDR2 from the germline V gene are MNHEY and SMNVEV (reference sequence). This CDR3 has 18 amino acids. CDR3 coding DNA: TGTGCCAGCAGTCCCAGGACAGGGTCCCTAGTCTGGGCCAACGTCCTGACTTTC. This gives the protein CASSPRTGSLVWANVLTF.

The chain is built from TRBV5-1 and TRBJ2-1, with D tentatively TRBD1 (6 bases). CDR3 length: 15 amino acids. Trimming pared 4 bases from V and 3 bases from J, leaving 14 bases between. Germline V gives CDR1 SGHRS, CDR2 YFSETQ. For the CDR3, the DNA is TGCGCCAGCAGCACGGGACACAAGGACTACAATGAGCAGTTCTTC. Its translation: CASSTGHKDYNEQFF.

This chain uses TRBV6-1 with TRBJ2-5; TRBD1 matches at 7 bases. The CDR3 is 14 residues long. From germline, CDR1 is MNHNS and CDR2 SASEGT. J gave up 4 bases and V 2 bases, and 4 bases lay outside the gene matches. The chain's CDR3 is CASSEWAGGETQYF. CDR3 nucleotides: TGTGCCAGCAGTGAATGGGCAGGGGGAGAGACCCAGTACTTC.